Listed here are 19 T cell receptor beta chains from one sample, sequenced in a study of shared clonotypes between healthy human individuals. Measured with immunoSEQ multiplex PCR; TCRdb has only the in-frame clones, and not every one. The sample carries about 470,000 clones, roughly 77% recorded once. Sequenced input: PBMCs. These receptors originate from a woman between 40 and 50 years old in good health. Some clones in this sample may be carry-over from other donors' samples.

J is TRBJ2-2 and V is TRBV6-4, with D perhaps matching TRBD2 (5 bases). From germline, CDR1 is MRHNA and CDR2 SNTAGT. This CDR3 region has 15 residues. The V and J ends lost 6 bases and 6 bases respectively, with 17 bases between them. CDR3 in amino acids: CASRLDALVSGELFF. CDR3 nucleotides: TGTGCCAGCAGACTAGATGCCCTAGTGTCCGGGGAGCTGTTTTTT.

The V gene is TRBV27, the J gene TRBJ2-2, with 11 bases aligning to TRBD2. Germline V lookup: CDR1 MNHEY, CDR2 SMNVEV (reference sequence). The junction had 13 bases not matched to a gene; V was cut back by 6 bases and J by 7 bases. CDR3 length equals 17 residues. CDR3 residues: CASRFRGLAGGGGELFF. The CDR3 DNA is TGTGCCAGCAGGTTTCGCGGGCTAGCGGGAGGAGGCGGGGAGCTGTTTTTT.

J is TRBJ1-5 and V is TRBV27; D is possibly TRBD1 (5 bases). The germline V and J ends were trimmed by 0 bases and 0 bases, with 6 bases remaining between them. Germline V gene lookup returns CDR1 MNHEY and CDR2 SMNVEV (reference sequence). The CDR3 runs 15 residues. The CDR3 sequence is CASSLSGVSNQPQHF. The CDR3 DNA follows: TGTGCCAGCAGTTTATCGGGGGTTAGCAATCAGCCCCAGCATTTT.

The chain uses TRBV7-2 and TRBJ2-3; TRBD2 agrees at 7 bases. The ends lost 2 bases at V and 4 bases at J; junction bases unmatched: 6. The germline gives CDR1 SGHTA, CDR2 FQGNSA. The CDR3 totals 15 residues. This CDR3 is CASSLSGGGPDTQYF. Written as DNA, the CDR3 is TGTGCCAGCAGCTTAAGTGGGGGGGGTCCAGATACGCAGTATTTT.

V usage is TRBV4-1 and J usage is TRBJ2-6; D unresolved. The germline V gene encodes CDR1 MGHRA and CDR2 YSYEKL. This CDR3 is 16 amino acids long. V was pared by 0 bases and J by 0 bases, with 6 bases between. CDR3 nucleotide sequence: TGCGCCAGCAGCCAAGATACCCACTCTGGGGCCAACGTCCTGACTTTC. This translates into CASSQDTHSGANVLTF.

A word on this clone: Compared with germline, one end of the junction differs, possibly owing to a read error. This sample also contains other DNA sequences that code for the same CDR3. The chain has TRBV28 and TRBJ1-1; 8 bases are a match to TRBD1. Germline-derived CDR1 and CDR2 are MDHEN and SYDVKM. The CDR3 has 17 amino acids. CDR3 sequence reads: CASSQSGTGRLGTEAFF. The CDR3 DNA reads as TGTGCCAGCAGTCAGTCCGGGACAGGCAGGTTAGGCACTGAGGCTTTCTTT.

This clone was recorded a few times. V and J are TRBV2 and TRBJ2-5, with D possibly TRBD2 on 5 matching bases. Germline CDR1 and CDR2: SNHLY and FYNNEI. V lost 8 bases and J 5 bases, leaving 12 bases between the germline ends. This CDR3 is built from 12 residues. The CDR3 spells CASGGRRETQYF. CDR3 nucleotides: TGTGCCAGCGGAGGCAGGCGTGAGACCCAGTACTTC.

The chain is built from TRBV28 and TRBJ2-1; D uncertain. The CDR3 runs 16 residues. In germline, CDR1 is MDHEN, CDR2 SYDVKM. V lost 6 bases and J lost 7, with 22 bases in between. The CDR3 sequence is CASSPAGQKVANEQFF. CDR3 bases: TGTGCCAGCAGCCCCGCCGGCCAGAAGGTCGCTAATGAGCAGTTCTTC.

V gene TRBV5-6 combines with J gene TRBJ1-2; TRBD1 is a possible D gene (6 bases). This CDR3 contains 15 residues. With 5 bases removed from V and 8 bases from J, the gap between germline ends came to 22 bases. Germline-derived CDR1 and CDR2 are SGHDT and YYEEEE. CDR3 in amino acids: CASRRFFTSTGGYTF. Written as DNA, the CDR3 is TGTGCCAGCAGGCGGTTTTTTACTTCGACAGGAGGCTACACCTTC.

This clone was seen a single time. The chain has TRBV4-1 and TRBJ2-7, with 7 bases that match TRBD1. V lost 2 bases, J lost 0 bases, and 4 bases stayed unmatched. Germline CDR1 is MGHRA and CDR2 is YSYEKL. The CDR3 runs to 15 residues. The CDR3: CASSQPEGASYEQYF. DNA of the CDR3: TGCGCCAGCAGCCAACCTGAGGGGGCCTCCTACGAGCAGTACTTC.

J is TRBJ2-2 and V is TRBV19; D not resolved. This CDR3 is 12 amino acids long. The germline gives CDR1 LNHDA, CDR2 SQIVND (reference sequence). V gave up 2 bases and J gave up 7 bases, with 5 bases separating them. Here the CDR3 reads CASSIIFGELFF. CDR3 bases: TGTGCCAGTAGTATAATATTCGGGGAGCTGTTTTTT.

J is TRBJ1-4 and V is TRBV2, with D maybe TRBD1 (5 bases). The CDR3 loop spans 14 amino acids. Trimming took 4 bases from V and 3 from J, leaving 9 bases between them. Germline CDR1 and CDR2: SNHLY and FYNNEI. The CDR3: CASSVGRANEKLFF. The DNA of the CDR3 is TGTGCCAGCAGTGTAGGCAGGGCTAATGAAAAACTGTTTTTT.

In this sample, this clone turned up a few times. J is TRBJ2-5 and V is TRBV4-2; 9 bases align to TRBD2. The DNA matches TRBJ2-7 better at its end, which makes the J call doubtful. Per germline, CDR1 LGHNA and CDR2 YNFKEQ. This CDR3 is built from 15 residues. CDR3 amino acids: CASSQGAGGVDEQYF. The DNA of the CDR3 is TGTGCCAGCAGCCAAGGAGCGGGAGGCGTCGACGAGCAGTACTTC.

The chain combines TRBV7-2 with TRBJ2-6, with 8 bases fitting TRBD1. V shed 1 base, J shed 0 bases, and the junction held 5 bases outside the gene matches. Germline V gene data show CDR1 as SGHTA and CDR2 as FQGNSA. The CDR3 runs 18 residues. The CDR3 DNA reads as TGTGCCAGCAGCTTAGTTCCAGGGGGCCTCTCTGGGGCCAACGTCCTGACTTTC. It encodes CASSLVPGGLSGANVLTF.

This clone has only one observation. The J gene is TRBJ1-3, the V gene TRBV2, with D possibly being TRBD1 (5 bases). Germline lookup yields CDR1 SNHLY and CDR2 FYNNEI. The germline V and J ends were trimmed by 2 bases and 2 bases, with 7 bases remaining between them. The CDR3 loop spans 14 amino acids. The CDR3 loop is CASSEWGAGNTIYF. The CDR3 DNA reads TGTGCCAGCAGTGAATGGGGCGCTGGAAACACCATATATTTT.

J is TRBJ2-7 and V is TRBV5-1; 10 bases agree with TRBD2. CDR3 size: 15 residues. The V gene end was trimmed by 2 bases and the J gene end by 6 bases; junction bases not matched to a gene: 8. CDR1 and CDR2 from the germline V gene are SGHRS and YFSETQ. Here the CDR3 reads CASSLSLAGDSEQYF. DNA for the CDR3: TGCGCCAGCAGCTTAAGCCTAGCGGGAGATTCCGAGCAGTACTTC.

The chain has TRBV5-1 and TRBJ1-5, with D possibly TRBD1 on 5 matching bases. The CDR3 covers 15 residues. V was trimmed by 4 bases and J by 0 bases, leaving 11 bases between them. Germline V CDR1 and CDR2: SGHRS, YFSETQ. The CDR3 DNA sequence: TGCGCCAGCAGCGTGGGTGGGGGTAGCAATCAGCCCCAGCATTTT. This gives the protein CASSVGGGSNQPQHF. The entire variable domain, with the rest obtained from reference TRBV5-1 and TRBJ1-5, is as follows: KAGVTQTPRYLIKTRGQQVTLSCSPISGHRSVSWYQQTPGQGLQFLFEYFSETQRNKGNFPGRFSGRQFSNSRSEMNVSTLELGDSALYLCASSVGGGSNQPQHFGDGTRLSIL.

Comments on this clone: The same CDR3 is also encoded by other DNA sequences in this sample. The CDR3, as DNA: TGTGCCAGCAGCTCTGGACTAGCGCCCTACGAGCAGTACTTC. Protein sequence: CASSSGLAPYEQYF. The chain combines TRBV7-2 with TRBJ2-7, with TRBD2 matching over 9 bases. CDR1 and CDR2 (germline): SGHTA, FQGNSA. This CDR3 is built from 14 residues. V shed 4 bases and J 2 bases; nucleotides not matched to a gene: 3.

The V call is TRBV7-8, the J call TRBJ2-2; TRBD1 agrees at 7 bases. Looked up from germline, CDR1 is SGHVS and CDR2 is FQNEAQ. This CDR3 contains 15 residues. After removal of 6 bases from V and 0 bases from J, the junction contained 4 bases not matched to a gene. The CDR3 DNA is TGTGCCAGCAGAGCGACAGGGTCGAACACCGGGGAGCTGTTTTTT. Translation gives CASRATGSNTGELFF.